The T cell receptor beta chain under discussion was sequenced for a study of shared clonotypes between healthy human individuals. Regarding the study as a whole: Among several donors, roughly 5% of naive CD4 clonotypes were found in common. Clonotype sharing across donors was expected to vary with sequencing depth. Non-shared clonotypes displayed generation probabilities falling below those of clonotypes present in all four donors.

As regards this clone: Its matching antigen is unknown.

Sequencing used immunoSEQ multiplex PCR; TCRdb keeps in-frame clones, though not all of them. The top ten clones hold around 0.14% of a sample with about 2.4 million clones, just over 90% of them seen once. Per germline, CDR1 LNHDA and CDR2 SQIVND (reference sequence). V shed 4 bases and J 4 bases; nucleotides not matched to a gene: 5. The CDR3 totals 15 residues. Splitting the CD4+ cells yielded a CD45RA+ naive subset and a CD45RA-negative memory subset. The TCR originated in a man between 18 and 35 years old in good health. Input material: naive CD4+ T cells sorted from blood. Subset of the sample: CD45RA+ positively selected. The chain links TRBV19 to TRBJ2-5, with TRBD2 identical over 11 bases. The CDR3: CASSRTSGSRETQYF. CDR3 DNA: TGTGCCAGTAGTAGGACTAGCGGGTCTCGAGAGACCCAGTACTTC.